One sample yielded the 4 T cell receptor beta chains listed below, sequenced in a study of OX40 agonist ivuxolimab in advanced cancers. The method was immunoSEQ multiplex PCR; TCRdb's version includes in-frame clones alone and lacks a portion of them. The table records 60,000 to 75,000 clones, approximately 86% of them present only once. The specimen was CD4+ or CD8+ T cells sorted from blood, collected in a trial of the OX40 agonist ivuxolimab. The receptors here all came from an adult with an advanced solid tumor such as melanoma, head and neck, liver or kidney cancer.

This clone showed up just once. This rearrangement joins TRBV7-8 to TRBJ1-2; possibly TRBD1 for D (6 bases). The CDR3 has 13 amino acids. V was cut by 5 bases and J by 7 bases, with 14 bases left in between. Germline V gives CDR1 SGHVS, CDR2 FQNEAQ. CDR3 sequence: CASSPQGTRGYTF. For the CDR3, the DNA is TGTGCCAGCAGCCCACAGGGTACTCGTGGCTACACCTTC.

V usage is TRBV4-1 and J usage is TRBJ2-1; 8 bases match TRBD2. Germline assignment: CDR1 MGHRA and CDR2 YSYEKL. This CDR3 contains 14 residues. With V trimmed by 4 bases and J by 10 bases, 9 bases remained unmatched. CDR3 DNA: TGCGCCAGCAGCCCGCCGACCGGGGGGGACGAGCAGTTCTTC. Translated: CASSPPTGGDEQFF.

The CDR3 nucleotides are TGTGCCAGCAAGGGGACAGGGGCTAATGAAAAACTGTTTTTT. Its protein is CASKGTGANEKLFF. The chain has TRBV2 and TRBJ1-4; 10 bases are shared with TRBD1. Germline lookup yields CDR1 SNHLY and CDR2 FYNNEI. This CDR3 spans 14 amino acids. V was pared by 7 bases and J by 3 bases, with 2 bases of the junction left unmatched.

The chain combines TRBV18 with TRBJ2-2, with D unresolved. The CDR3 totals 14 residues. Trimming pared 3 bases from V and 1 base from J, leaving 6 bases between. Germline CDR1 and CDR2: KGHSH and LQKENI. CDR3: CASSPPGNTGELFF. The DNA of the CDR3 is TGTGCCAGCTCACCGCCGGGGAACACCGGGGAGCTGTTTTTT.